This T cell receptor beta chain was sequenced during a study of blood T cell repertoires in COVID-19. Here immunoSEQ multiplex PCR was the method, and the copy in TCRdb shows in-frame clones only, minus some. Altogether about 200,000 clones are present, 75% to 90% being singletons, with the ten largest covering 4.5% to 5.5%. Trimming took 3 bases from V and 5 from J, leaving 10 bases between them. The CDR3 loop spans 12 amino acids. In germline, CDR1 is DFQATT, CDR2 SNEGSKA (reference sequence). J is TRBJ1-1 and V is TRBV20-1, with a tentative D call TRBD1 (5 bases). This sequence originates from a woman in her twenties or thirties who had been exposed to COVID-19. Sample: PBMCs or T cells enriched from blood (not recorded which). The CDR3 loop is CSASQGSTEAFF. Here the CDR3 DNA reads TGCAGTGCTAGTCAGGGAAGTACTGAAGCTTTCTTT.